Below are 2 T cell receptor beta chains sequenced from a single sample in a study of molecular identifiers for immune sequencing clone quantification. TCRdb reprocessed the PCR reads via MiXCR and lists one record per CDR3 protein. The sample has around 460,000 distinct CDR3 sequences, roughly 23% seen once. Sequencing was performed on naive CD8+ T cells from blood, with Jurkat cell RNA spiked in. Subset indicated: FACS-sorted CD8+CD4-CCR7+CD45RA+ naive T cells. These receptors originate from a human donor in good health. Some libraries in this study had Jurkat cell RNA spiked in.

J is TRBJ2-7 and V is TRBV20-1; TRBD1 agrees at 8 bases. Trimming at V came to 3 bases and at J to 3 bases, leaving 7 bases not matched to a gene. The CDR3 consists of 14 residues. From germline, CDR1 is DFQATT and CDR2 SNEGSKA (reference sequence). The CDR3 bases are TGCAGTGCTAGGGACAGGGCGTGGGGCTACGAGCAGTACTTC. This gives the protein CSARDRAWGYEQYF.

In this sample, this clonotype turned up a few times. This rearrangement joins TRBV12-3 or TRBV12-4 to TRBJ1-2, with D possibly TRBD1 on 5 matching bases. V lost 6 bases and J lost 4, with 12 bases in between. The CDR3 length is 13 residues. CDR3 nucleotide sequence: TGTGCCAGCAGCCACGACAGAAGCTATGGCTACACCTTC. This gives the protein CASSHDRSYGYTF.